A single sample gave rise to the 24 T cell receptor beta chains below, sequenced in a study of T-cell memory formation after mild COVID-19. TCRdb independently ran MiXCR on the 5' RACE reads; one entry per CDR3 protein. The table lists 200,000 to 300,000 distinct CDR3 sequences, less than 20% of them singletons. The sequenced material came from PBMCs or a T cell subset sorted from them (not recorded which). Receptors were obtained from an adult woman who had mild COVID-19 (a few samples of this study predate the infection). Cell type and time point are not known.

This sequence joins TRBV5-5 and TRBJ2-2; 8 nucleotides match TRBD1. The length of the CDR3 is 15 residues. Losses at the gene ends were 2 bases for V and 5 bases for J; bases not matched to a gene: 5. Germline CDR1 SGHKS, CDR2 YYEKEE (reference sequence). The CDR3 DNA reads TGTGCCAGCAGCTTCCAGGGGGCGGGAACCGGGGAGCTGTTTTTT. Its protein product is CASSFQGAGTGELFF. Variable domain in full (rest from reference TRBV5-5 and TRBJ2-2): DAGVTQSPTHLIKTRGQQVTLRCSPISGHKSVSWYQQVLGQGPQFIFQYYEKEERGRGNFPDRFSARQFPNYSSELNVNALLLGDSALYLCASSFQGAGTGELFFGEGSRLTVL.

This clonotype was seen more than once but under ten times. The gene calls are TRBV5-1 and TRBJ1-1, with 7 bases that match TRBD1. The V gene's germline CDR1 is SGHRS and CDR2 YFSETQ. This CDR3 has 14 amino acids. V lost 6 bases and J lost 4; bases outside the gene matches: 9. In DNA form, the CDR3 reads TGCGCCAGCAACCCTTCAGGGGGAGGCACTGAAGCTTTCTTT. Its protein is CASNPSGGGTEAFF.

The chain recombines TRBV25-1 with TRBJ2-5; perhaps TRBD1 as D (6 bases). CDR1 MGHDK and CDR2 SYGVNS come from the germline V gene. The V end was cut by 3 bases, the J end by 2 bases, with 19 bases between. This CDR3 is 17 amino acids long. The CDR3 sequence: CASSDPIEGDPQETQYF. The CDR3 DNA is TGTGCCAGCAGTGACCCCATTGAGGGGGACCCGCAAGAGACCCAGTACTTC.

The chain is built from TRBV7-2 and TRBJ1-3; 9 bases are shared with TRBD1. Trimming removed 5 bases from V and 0 bases from J; junction bases left unmatched: 8. The CDR3 consists of 17 residues. From germline, CDR1 is SGHTA and CDR2 FQGNSA. CDR3 protein: CASSPGTGPSSGNTIYF. For the CDR3, the DNA is TGTGCCAGCAGCCCCGGGACAGGGCCCAGCTCTGGAAACACCATATATTTT.

In its sample, this clonotype was seen a few times. The rearrangement links TRBV14 to TRBJ2-6, with a weak D call TRBD1 (5 bases). The CDR3 covers 15 residues. The V gene lost 5 bases and the J gene lost 4 bases, with 12 bases spanning the gap. Germline lookup yields CDR1 SGHDN and CDR2 FVKESK. In DNA form, the CDR3 reads TGTGCCAGCAGCAGCAGGGCTCCCGGGGCCAACGTCCTGACTTTC. Translating it yields CASSSRAPGANVLTF.

This clonotype was picked up a small number of times. The V gene is TRBV23-1, the J gene TRBJ2-1, with 14 bases fitting TRBD2. TRBV23-1 is placed among ORFs of uncertain function. The length of the CDR3 is 13 residues. V trimming: 9 bases; J trimming: 9 bases; junction bases outside the gene matches: 4. The CDR3 bases are TGCGCCAGGAGACTAGCGGGGGGGCCTGAGCAGTTCTTC. This encodes CARRLAGGPEQFF.

This clonotype has ten or more counts. The CDR3 DNA reads TGTGCCAGCAGTTCGACAAGCGGAAGCTCCTACGAGCAGTACTTC. This encodes CASSSTSGSSYEQYF. The V and J genes are TRBV12-3 or TRBV12-4 and TRBJ2-7, with D perhaps matching TRBD2 (5 bases). CDR3 length: 15 amino acids. The ends were cut back, 4 bases at V and 0 bases at J, with 13 bases in the middle.

The chain links TRBV18 to TRBJ2-7; TRBD2 might be the D (5 bases). The V end lost 3 bases, the J end lost 0 bases, and 12 bases lay between the germline ends. The length of the CDR3 is 15 residues. Germline values: CDR1 KGHSH, CDR2 LQKENI. The CDR3 DNA reads as TGTGCCAGCTCACCTTCTCGAGGAGGCTCCTACGAGCAGTACTTC. This encodes CASSPSRGGSYEQYF.

This chain connects TRBV29-1 to TRBJ2-2; no clear D gene. This CDR3 has 13 residues. Trimming left V 7 bases short and J 6 bases short, with 15 bases between. Germline values: CDR1 SQVTM, CDR2 ANQGSEA. The DNA for the CDR3 is TGCAGCGCTGCTTCCCAGGTCCCCGGGGAGCTGTTTTTT. Encoded protein: CSAASQVPGELFF.

This clonotype was recorded a few times. V and J are TRBV12-3 or TRBV12-4 and TRBJ2-1, with 7 bases that match TRBD2. V trimming: 4 bases; J trimming: 14 bases; junction bases outside the gene matches: 5. The CDR3 has 11 amino acids. CDR3 region: CASSYTSEEFF. As DNA, the CDR3 is TGTGCCAGCAGTTACACTAGCGAGGAGTTCTTC.

The genes are TRBV11-3 and TRBJ2-1; TRBD2 agrees at 8 bases. Germline loops: CDR1 SGHNT, CDR2 YENEEA. Trimming cost V 5 bases and J 8 bases; bases outside gene matches: 11. This CDR3 contains 15 residues. The CDR3 protein is CASSVPGLGDYEQFF. CDR3 nucleotide sequence: TGTGCCAGCAGCGTTCCGGGACTAGGGGACTATGAGCAGTTCTTC.

The chain is built from TRBV10-3 and TRBJ2-1, with 13 bases that match TRBD2. This CDR3 has 14 residues. Unmatched junction bases numbered 5, after V lost 3 bases and J lost 12 bases. CDR1 and CDR2 (germline): ENHRY, SYGVKD. CDR3 region: CAISELAGGRGQFF. For the CDR3, the DNA is TGTGCCATCAGTGAACTAGCGGGAGGGCGGGGGCAGTTCTTC.

The chain carries TRBV7-2 and TRBJ2-2; tentatively, D is TRBD1 (5 bases). The CDR3 totals 19 residues. Germline values: CDR1 SGHTA, CDR2 FQGNSA. V lost 4 bases and J 6 bases, leaving 27 bases between the germline ends. In DNA form, the CDR3 reads TGTGCCAGCAGCTGGGCGTCTCAGGGCGGAGACCCAAGGGCCGGGGAGCTGTTTTTT. Translating gives CASSWASQGGDPRAGELFF.

V gene TRBV28 combines with J gene TRBJ2-6; D remains ambiguous. From germline, CDR1 is MDHEN and CDR2 SYDVKM. Trimming pared 0 bases from V and 0 bases from J, leaving 3 bases between. CDR3 length: 15 residues. In DNA form, the CDR3 reads TGTGCCAGCAGTTTATGGGTCTCTGGGGCCAACGTCCTGACTTTC. Protein: CASSLWVSGANVLTF.

Only a few counts were recorded for this clonotype. The chain links TRBV7-9 to TRBJ1-1, with TRBD1 identical over 8 bases. The V and J ends lost 4 bases and 1 base, in that order; junction bases with no gene match: 5. The CDR3 runs to 15 residues. Germline CDR1 and CDR2: SEHNR and FQNEAQ (reference sequence). CDR3 loop: CASSYATGANTEAFF. DNA for the CDR3: TGTGCCAGCAGCTACGCGACAGGGGCGAACACTGAAGCTTTCTTT.

This clonotype was counted between two and nine times. This chain uses TRBV11-1 with TRBJ2-1; TRBD2 matches at 8 bases. V shed 2 bases, J shed 3 bases, and the junction held 9 bases outside the gene matches. Germline V gene data show CDR1 as SGHAT and CDR2 as FQDESV (reference sequence). This CDR3 contains 17 residues. The CDR3 spells CASSLHTGTRIYNEQFF. CDR3 DNA sequence: TGTGCCAGCAGCTTACATACCGGGACTAGAATCTACAATGAGCAGTTCTTC.

J is TRBJ1-1 and V is TRBV18; D is ambiguous. The CDR3 length is 14 residues. Germline V lookup: CDR1 KGHSH, CDR2 LQKENI. V was trimmed by 4 bases and J by 0 bases, leaving 9 bases between them. The CDR3 spells CASSLSIMNTEAFF. DNA for the CDR3: TGTGCCAGCTCACTTTCTATCATGAACACTGAAGCTTTCTTT. Full variable domain (outside the CDR3, taken from reference TRBV18 and TRBJ1-1): NAGVMQNPRHLVRRRGQEARLRCSPMKGHSHVYWYRQLPEEGLKFMVYLQKENIIDESGMPKERFSAEFPKEGPSILRIQQVVRGDSAAYFCASSLSIMNTEAFFGQGTRLTVV.

The V gene is TRBV24-1, the J gene TRBJ1-2, with unresolved D. Trimming pared 3 bases from V and 5 bases from J, leaving 21 bases between. This CDR3 has 17 amino acids. CDR1 is KGHDR, CDR2 SFDVKD, per germline. CDR3: CATSDPNAGEGRYGYTF. The CDR3 region has the DNA TGTGCCACCAGTGATCCGAATGCTGGGGAGGGCCGTTATGGCTACACCTTC.

This clonotype was counted only a few times. The rearrangement links TRBV5-8 to TRBJ1-1; perhaps TRBD1 as D (5 bases). The CDR3 is 13 residues long. V lost 1 base and J lost 11, with 15 bases in between. From germline, CDR1 is SGHTS and CDR2 YDEGEE. The CDR3 sequence is CASSLIGGPWAFF. Written as DNA, the CDR3 is TGTGCCAGCAGCTTGATTGGGGGACCGTGGGCTTTCTTT. Full variable domain (rest looked up from reference TRBV5-8 and TRBJ1-1): EAGVTQSPTHLIKTRGQQATLRCSPISGHTSVYWYQQALGLGLQFLLWYDEGEERNRGNFPPRFSGRQFPNYSSELNVNALELEDSALYLCASSLIGGPWAFFGQGTRLTVV.

This clonotype occurred many times. The rearrangement joins TRBV6-5 to TRBJ1-4, with TRBD1 as a possible D gene (5 bases). Trimming shortened V by 7 bases and J by 0 bases, and 21 bases separated the two germline ends. Germline CDR1 MNHEY, CDR2 SVGAGI. The CDR3 totals 18 residues. CDR3 sequence: CASKPTSGTVATNEKLFF. CDR3 DNA sequence: TGTGCCAGCAAACCAACCTCCGGGACGGTTGCAACTAATGAAAAACTGTTTTTT.

The chain carries TRBV5-1 and TRBJ2-7, with 7 positions matching TRBD1. CDR3 length: 14 residues. CDR1 and CDR2 from the germline V gene are SGHRS and YFSETQ. V trimming: 0 bases; J trimming: 3 bases; junction bases outside the gene matches: 3. The CDR3 sequence is CASSLETGYYEQYF. The CDR3 DNA is TGCGCCAGCAGCTTGGAGACAGGGTACTACGAGCAGTACTTC. Together with reference TRBV5-1 and TRBJ2-7, the CDR3 gives the full variable domain: KAGVTQTPRYLIKTRGQQVTLSCSPISGHRSVSWYQQTPGQGLQFLFEYFSETQRNKGNFPGRFSGRQFSNSRSEMNVSTLELGDSALYLCASSLETGYYEQYFGPGTRLTVT.

The CDR3 protein is CASSYPRVAGGLNNEQFF. DNA for the CDR3: TGTGCCAGCAGCTATCCCAGAGTAGCGGGAGGACTCAACAATGAGCAGTTCTTC. V is TRBV7-6 and J is TRBJ2-1; TRBD2 aligns across 10 bases. The CDR3 extends over 18 amino acids. Germline values: CDR1 SGHVS, CDR2 FNYEAQ. Unmatched junction bases numbered 14, after V lost 4 bases and J lost 5 bases.

The J gene is TRBJ2-5, the V gene TRBV20-1, with TRBD2 as a possible D gene (5 bases). The CDR3 has 15 amino acids. Germline V gene lookup returns CDR1 DFQATT and CDR2 SNEGSKA (reference sequence). The V gene lost 2 bases and the J gene lost 2 bases, with 15 bases spanning the gap. The CDR3 loop is CSARPGRRRQETQYF. The CDR3 DNA is TGCAGTGCTAGACCCGGACGCAGGAGGCAAGAGACCCAGTACTTC.

This clonotype was found a few times. CDR3 coding DNA: TGCGCCAGCAGCGTGGGTAGAACAGGGGATGAGCAGTTCTTC. Protein: CASSVGRTGDEQFF. The rearrangement uses TRBV5-1 and TRBJ2-1, with 7 bases that match TRBD1. This CDR3 contains 14 residues. J gave up 8 bases and V 4 bases, and 9 bases lay outside the gene matches. From germline, CDR1 is SGHRS and CDR2 YFSETQ. Full variable domain (remainder filled in from reference TRBV5-1 and TRBJ2-1): KAGVTQTPRYLIKTRGQQVTLSCSPISGHRSVSWYQQTPGQGLQFLFEYFSETQRNKGNFPGRFSGRQFSNSRSEMNVSTLELGDSALYLCASSVGRTGDEQFFGPGTRLTVL.